The 24 T cell receptor beta chains given below trace back to one sample, sequenced in a study of neoadjuvant nivolumab and ipilimumab in lung cancer (dated by TCRdb to about 2020). Preparation of the library involved the immunoSEQ multiplex PCR assay. Sourced from immuneACCESS, this table was stored by TCRdb with only in-frame sequences that have V and J called. A share of the clones is absent; for the studies checked, an unresolved V gene accounts for under half, and the remainder has no known explanation. The sample data list about 27,000 clones, and 70% to 80% of these were observed just once. The ten largest clonotypes hold roughly 18% of the sample. The sample's time point label, in plain terms: at surgical resection after neoadjuvant nivolumab +/- ipilimumab. This specimen was tumor tissue, taken after neoadjuvant nivolumab, alone or with ipilimumab, at or shortly before surgery. These TCRs come from an adult with non-small cell lung cancer.

V and J are TRBV9 and TRBJ2-5; possibly TRBD1 or TRBD2 for D (6 bases each). The V end was cut by 0 bases, the J end by 2 bases, with 17 bases between. CDR3 size: 17 residues. From germline, CDR1 is SGDLS and CDR2 YYNGEE. This CDR3 reads CASSVGLPGALQETQYF. In nucleotides, the CDR3 is TGTGCCAGCAGCGTAGGGTTGCCGGGGGCCTTACAAGAGACCCAGTACTTC.

The chain joins TRBV5-1 to TRBJ2-3; 16 nucleotides match TRBD2. V gave up 3 bases and J gave up 6 bases; unmatched junction bases: 1. This CDR3 contains 15 residues. The germline CDR1 and CDR2 sequences are SGHRS and YFSETQ. The CDR3, as DNA: TGCGCCAGCAGCTCGGGACTAGCGGGGGGGGATACGCAGTATTTT. It specifies CASSSGLAGGDTQYF.

The count of this clone is one. This chain connects TRBV6-6 to TRBJ1-5; D perhaps matches TRBD1 (6 bases). From germline, CDR1 is MNHNY and CDR2 SVGAGI (reference sequence). The CDR3 loop spans 16 amino acids. Trimming stripped 0 bases from V and 2 bases from J, with 11 bases between. The CDR3 DNA reads TGTGCCAGCAGTTACTCGCTTAGGGGGGGCAATCAGCCCCAGCATTTT. Translated: CASSYSLRGGNQPQHF.

The rearrangement uses TRBV10-2 and TRBJ1-2; unclear D gene. Trimming took off 7 bases at V and 2 bases at J, with 14 bases between the two ends. This CDR3 comprises 14 residues. Germline CDR1 reads WSHSY; CDR2 reads SAAADI. The DNA for the CDR3 is TGCGCCAGCACCCCCACAGATTACAACTATGGCTACACCTTC. Translation: CASTPTDYNYGYTF.

The CDR3: CASSWEGVAQYF. The CDR3 DNA reads TGTGCCAGCAGTTGGGAGGGGGTGGCCCAGTACTTC. The chain recombines TRBV6-1 with TRBJ2-5; D possibly corresponds to TRBD2 (7 bases). Germline CDR1 and CDR2: MNHNS and SASEGT. V lost 5 bases, J lost 9 bases, and 13 bases lay in between. This CDR3 is built from 12 residues.

The chain carries TRBV14 and TRBJ1-2; 8 nucleotides line up with TRBD1. The length of the CDR3 is 14 residues. Germline loops: CDR1 SGHDN, CDR2 FVKESK. Losses at the gene ends were 4 bases for V and 5 bases for J; bases not matched to a gene: 6. The CDR3 region is CASSPRDRIYGYTF. CDR3 nucleotide sequence: TGTGCCAGCAGCCCCCGGGACAGGATTTATGGCTACACCTTC.

This clone was recorded only once. V and J are TRBV12-5 and TRBJ1-6; possible D gene TRBD1, 6 bases. V shed 5 bases and J shed 7 bases, with 15 bases lying between them. The CDR3 spans 15 residues. Per the germline V gene, CDR1 is LGHNT and CDR2 is FRNRAP. The CDR3 loop reads CASGSGQPANSPLHF. The DNA for the CDR3 is TGTGCTAGTGGTAGCGGACAGCCGGCCAATTCACCCCTCCACTTT.

There are a few counts of this clone. The chain joins TRBV5-6 to TRBJ1-6, with unresolved D. The germline CDR1 and CDR2 sequences are SGHDT and YYEEEE. The CDR3 loop spans 16 amino acids. The V and J ends lost 0 bases and 5 bases respectively, with 12 bases between them. CDR3 bases: TGTGCCAGCAGCTTGGGATTGGGGAATAATAATTCACCCCTCCACTTT. Its protein is CASSLGLGNNNSPLHF.

The CDR3 DNA reads as TGTGCCAGCAGCCCACAGGGGGACAGCTCCTACAATGAGCAGTTCTTC. The encoded protein is CASSPQGDSSYNEQFF. The gene calls are TRBV7-3 and TRBJ2-1, with TRBD1 matching 8 bases. V trimming: 5 bases; J trimming: 0 bases; junction bases outside the gene matches: 6. Germline loops: CDR1 SGHTA, CDR2 FQGTGA. The CDR3 spans 16 residues.

The chain is built from TRBV11-1 and TRBJ2-7, with D possibly called TRBD1 or TRBD2 (6 bases each). The length of the CDR3 is 15 residues. Trimming removed 0 bases at V and 5 bases at J, with 14 bases between. The V gene's germline CDR1 is SGHAT and CDR2 FQDESV (reference sequence). The CDR3 nucleotides read TGTGCCAGCAGCTTAGCAGGGGGGCGCATCCACGAGCAGTACTTC. It is translated as CASSLAGGRIHEQYF.

The chain joins TRBV30 to TRBJ1-1, with D maybe TRBD1 (5 bases). CDR3 length: 13 residues. CDR1 is GTSNPN and CDR2 is SVGIG in the germline V gene (reference sequence). Between the trimmed V and J ends, which lost 3 bases and 12 bases, there was a span of 20 bases. The CDR3 DNA is TGTGCCTGGAGCCTCCCGGGACCGGCCCTCACTTTCTTT. Translation: CAWSLPGPALTFF.

This clone was counted a single time. The V call is TRBV5-4, the J call TRBJ1-2; the match to TRBD1 covers 8 bases. Germline assignment: CDR1 SGHNT and CDR2 YYREEE (reference sequence). The ends lost 4 bases at V and 9 bases at J; junction bases unmatched: 5. The CDR3 contains 12 residues. In nucleotides, the CDR3 is TGTGCCAGCAGCATGGACAGGGTACGCTACACCTTC. This gives the protein CASSMDRVRYTF.

This chain uses TRBV10-3 with TRBJ2-2; TRBD2 matches 11 bases. Germline CDR1 ENHRY, CDR2 SYGVKD. Trimming cost V 4 bases and J 5 bases; bases outside gene matches: 3. The CDR3 is made up of 15 amino acids. CDR3 nucleotide sequence: TGTGCCATCAGTGGTCTAGCGGGGGGAACCGGGGAGCTGTTTTTT. Its translation is CAISGLAGGTGELFF.

This clone is labeled medium-sized. The genes are TRBV7-9 and TRBJ1-2, with TRBD1 matching 7 bases. The CDR3 covers 12 residues. Trimming took 5 bases from V and 5 from J; bases not matched to a gene: 2. The germline V gene encodes CDR1 SEHNR and CDR2 FQNEAQ (reference sequence). The CDR3 sequence is CASSRQGYGYTF. Written as DNA, the CDR3 is TGTGCCAGCAGCCGACAGGGTTATGGCTACACCTTC.

V usage is TRBV15 and J usage is TRBJ2-2, with no clear D. The CDR3 totals 13 residues. CDR1 and CDR2 (germline): LNHNV, YYDKDF (reference sequence). V was trimmed by 4 bases and J by 5 bases, leaving 8 bases between them. CDR3 residues: CATSKAGTGELFF. CDR3 DNA: TGTGCCACCAGCAAGGCTGGGACCGGGGAGCTGTTTTTT.

This clone appeared once. The CDR3 coding sequence is TGTGCCACCAGCAGACAGGGCTCGGGCACTGAAGCTTTCTTT. Translating gives CATSRQGSGTEAFF. The chain carries TRBV15 and TRBJ1-1; maybe TRBD1 (5 bases). V was pared by 2 bases and J by 4 bases, with 11 bases between. Germline V gene sequence: CDR1 LNHNV, CDR2 YYDKDF (reference sequence). CDR3 length: 14 amino acids.

V usage is TRBV5-6 and J usage is TRBJ1-2; 8 nucleotides line up with TRBD1. Germline assignment: CDR1 SGHDT and CDR2 YYEEEE. There are 13 residues in the CDR3. V shed 5 bases, J shed 8 bases, and the junction held 8 bases outside the gene matches. This chain's CDR3 is CASRYGQGSGYTF. CDR3 coding DNA: TGTGCCAGCAGATACGGACAGGGAAGCGGCTACACCTTC.

The chain joins TRBV6-6 to TRBJ2-2; TRBD1 matches at 7 bases. The CDR3 is made up of 14 amino acids. The trim removed 6 bases at V and 1 base at J, leaving 2 bases unmatched. Germline-derived CDR1 and CDR2 are MNHNY and SVGAGI (reference sequence). CDR3 bases: TGTGCCAGCAGCCGGGACAGGAACACCGGGGAGCTGTTTTTT. This codes for CASSRDRNTGELFF.

J is TRBJ1-2 and V is TRBV7-2; D is unresolved. This CDR3 comprises 17 residues. Germline CDR1 and CDR2: SGHTA and FQGNSA. Trimming removed 1 base at V and 2 bases at J, with 17 bases between. The CDR3 is CASSLDGGRRRNYGYTF. CDR3 nucleotides: TGTGCCAGCAGCTTAGACGGAGGCAGGCGAAGAAACTATGGCTACACCTTC.

The chain carries TRBV12-2 and TRBJ1-2; the D call TRBD1 from the table was never checked on the DNA. TRBV12-2 corresponds to a pseudogene. The CDR3 sequence is 14 residues long. For the CDR3, the DNA is TGTGCAAGTCGCTTACTCCTCTTGGCAGTTGGCTACACCTTC. Encoded protein: CASRLLLLAVGYTF.

In its sample, this clone was seen once. The chain links TRBV18 to TRBJ2-6, with D hard to call. V dropped 1 base and J dropped 1 base, with 2 bases sitting between them. Germline CDR1 reads KGHSH; CDR2 reads LQKENI. This CDR3 has 14 residues. The CDR3 nucleotides read TGTGCCAGCTCACCACAGTCTGGGGCCAACGTCCTGACTTTC. Translated: CASSPQSGANVLTF.

V is TRBV5-6 and J is TRBJ1-4; D is unclear. In germline, CDR1 is SGHDT, CDR2 YYEEEE. The CDR3 length is 14 residues. The ends were cut back, 2 bases at V and 8 bases at J, with 13 bases in the middle. The CDR3 reads CASSLGGNKEKLFF. The CDR3 nucleotides read TGTGCCAGCAGCTTAGGAGGGAACAAGGAAAAACTGTTTTTT. Drawing the rest from reference TRBV5-6 and TRBJ1-4, the complete variable domain is DAGVTQSPTHLIKTRGQQVTLRCSPKSGHDTVSWYQQALGQGPQFIFQYYEEEERQRGNFPDRFSGHQFPNYSSELNVNALLLGDSALYLCASSLGGNKEKLFFGSGTQLSVL.

This clone was seen a few times. The chain recombines TRBV7-9 with TRBJ2-1; 7 bases map to TRBD1. In germline, CDR1 is SEHNR, CDR2 FQNEAQ (reference sequence). The CDR3 runs 15 residues. With V trimmed by 1 base and J by 10 bases, 10 bases remained unmatched. Here the CDR3 DNA reads TGTGCCAGCAGCTTAGGCCTAGGGGGCCGGTCGGAGCAGTTCTTC. This encodes CASSLGLGGRSEQFF.

The chain uses TRBV7-9 and TRBJ2-7; TRBD1 agrees at 8 bases. CDR1 is SEHNR and CDR2 is FQNEAQ in the germline V gene (reference sequence). The CDR3 is 12 amino acids. The V and J ends lost 5 bases and 7 bases, in that order; junction bases with no gene match: 4. The DNA of the CDR3 is TGTGCCAGCAGCGTCACAGGGGGAGAGCAGTACTTC. Its protein is CASSVTGGEQYF.